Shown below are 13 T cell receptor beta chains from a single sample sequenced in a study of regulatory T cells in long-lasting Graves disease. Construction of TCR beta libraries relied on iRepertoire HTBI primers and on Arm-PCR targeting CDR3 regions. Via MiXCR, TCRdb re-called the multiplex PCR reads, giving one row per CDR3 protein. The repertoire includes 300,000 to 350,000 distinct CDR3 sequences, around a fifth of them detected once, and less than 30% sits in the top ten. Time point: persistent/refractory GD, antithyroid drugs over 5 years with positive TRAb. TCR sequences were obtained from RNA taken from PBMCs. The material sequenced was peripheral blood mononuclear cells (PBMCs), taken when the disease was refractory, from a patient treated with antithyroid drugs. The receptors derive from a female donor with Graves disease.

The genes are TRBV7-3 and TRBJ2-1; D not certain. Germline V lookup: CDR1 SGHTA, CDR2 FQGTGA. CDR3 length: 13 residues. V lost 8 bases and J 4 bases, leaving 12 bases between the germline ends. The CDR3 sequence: CASPNEGYNEQFF. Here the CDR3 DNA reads TGTGCCAGCCCAAACGAAGGGTACAATGAGCAGTTCTTC.

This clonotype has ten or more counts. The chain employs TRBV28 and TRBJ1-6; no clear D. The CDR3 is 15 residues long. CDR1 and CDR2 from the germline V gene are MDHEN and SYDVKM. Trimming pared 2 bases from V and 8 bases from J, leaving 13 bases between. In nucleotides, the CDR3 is TGTGCCAGCAGTTTAGGCTCGTATCCATATTCACCCCTCCACTTT. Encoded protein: CASSLGSYPYSPLHF.

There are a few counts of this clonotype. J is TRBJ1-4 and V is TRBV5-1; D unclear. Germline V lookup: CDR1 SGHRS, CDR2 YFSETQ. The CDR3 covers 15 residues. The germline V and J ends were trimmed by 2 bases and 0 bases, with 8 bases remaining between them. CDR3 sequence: CASSFNRATNEKLFF. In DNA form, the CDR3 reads TGCGCCAGCAGCTTTAACAGAGCAACTAATGAAAAACTGTTTTTT.

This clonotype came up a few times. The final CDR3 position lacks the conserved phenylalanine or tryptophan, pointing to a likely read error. The CDR3: CATSRGGTLGLFL. Here the CDR3 DNA reads TGTGCCACCAGCAGAGGAGGCACCCTTGGGCTGTTTCTT. The chain recombines TRBV15 with TRBJ1-4; D not certain. Looked up from germline, CDR1 is LNHNV and CDR2 is YYDKDF (reference sequence). The CDR3 is 13 residues long. Trimming took 1 base from V and 14 from J, leaving 14 bases between them.

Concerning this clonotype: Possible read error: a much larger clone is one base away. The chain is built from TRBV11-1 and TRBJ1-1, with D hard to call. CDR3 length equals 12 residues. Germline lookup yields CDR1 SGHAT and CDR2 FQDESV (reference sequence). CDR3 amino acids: CASSLRGSEALF. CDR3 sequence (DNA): TGTGCCAGCAGCTTAAGAGGCTCTGAAGCTTTGTTT.

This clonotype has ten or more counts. CDR3 nucleotides: TGTGCCAGCAGCACCCCCGGGACAGGGGCCCACGAGCAGTACTTC. Translating gives CASSTPGTGAHEQYF. The chain recombines TRBV28 with TRBJ2-7; TRBD1 agrees at 10 bases. CDR3 length: 15 residues. Germline loops: CDR1 MDHEN, CDR2 SYDVKM. With 6 bases clipped from V and 5 bases from J, the junction kept 10 bases outside the gene matches.

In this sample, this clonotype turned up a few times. CDR3: CASSPHKTLGGPTEAFF. The CDR3 DNA sequence: TGTGCCAGCAGCCCGCATAAGACTCTAGGGGGTCCTACTGAAGCTTTCTTT. V gene TRBV7-9 combines with J gene TRBJ1-1; D perhaps matches TRBD1 (6 bases). V lost 5 bases and J lost 5, with 24 bases in between. The length of the CDR3 is 17 residues. The germline CDR1 and CDR2 sequences are SEHNR and FQNEAQ (reference sequence).

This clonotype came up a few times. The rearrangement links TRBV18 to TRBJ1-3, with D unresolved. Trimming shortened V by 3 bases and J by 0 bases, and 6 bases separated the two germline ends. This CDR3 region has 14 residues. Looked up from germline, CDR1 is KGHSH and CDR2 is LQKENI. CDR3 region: CASSPAVSGNTIYF. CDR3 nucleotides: TGTGCCAGCTCACCGGCGGTCTCTGGAAACACCATATATTTT. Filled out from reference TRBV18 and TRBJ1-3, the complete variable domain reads NAGVMQNPRHLVRRRGQEARLRCSPMKGHSHVYWYRQLPEEGLKFMVYLQKENIIDESGMPKERFSAEFPKEGPSILRIQQVVRGDSAAYFCASSPAVSGNTIYFGEGSWLTVV.

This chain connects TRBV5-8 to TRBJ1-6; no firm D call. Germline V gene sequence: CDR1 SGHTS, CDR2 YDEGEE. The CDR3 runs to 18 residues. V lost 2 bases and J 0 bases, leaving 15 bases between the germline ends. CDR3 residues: CASSLSGGQSSYNSPLHF. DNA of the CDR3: TGTGCCAGCAGCTTATCAGGAGGGCAGAGCTCCTATAATTCACCCCTCCACTTT. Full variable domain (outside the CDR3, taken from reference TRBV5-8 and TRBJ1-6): EAGVTQSPTHLIKTRGQQATLRCSPISGHTSVYWYQQALGLGLQFLLWYDEGEERNRGNFPPRFSGRQFPNYSSELNVNALELEDSALYLCASSLSGGQSSYNSPLHFGNGTRLTVT.

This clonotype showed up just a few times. CDR3 sequence: CASSPRRAHYGYTF. The CDR3 region has the DNA TGTGCCAGCAGTCCCCGCAGGGCGCACTATGGCTACACCTTC. J is TRBJ1-2 and V is TRBV6-1; perhaps TRBD1 as D (5 bases). This CDR3 region has 14 residues. V was pared by 5 bases and J by 3 bases, with 13 bases between. Germline assignment: CDR1 MNHNS and CDR2 SASEGT.

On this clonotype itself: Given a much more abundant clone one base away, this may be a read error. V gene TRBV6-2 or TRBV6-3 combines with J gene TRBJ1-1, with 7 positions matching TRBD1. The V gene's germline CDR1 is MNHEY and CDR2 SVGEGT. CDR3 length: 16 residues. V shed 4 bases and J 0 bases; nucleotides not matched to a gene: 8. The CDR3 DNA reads TGTGCCAGCAGTTTGGAGACAGGGATGGTGAACACTGAAGCTTTCTTT. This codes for CASSLETGMVNTEAFF.

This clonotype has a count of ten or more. The CDR3 DNA follows: TGTGCCAGCGGACCGAGGAACTATGGCTACACCTTC. Its protein is CASGPRNYGYTF. The chain links TRBV6-1 to TRBJ1-2; D ambiguous. Trimming took off 8 bases at V and 2 bases at J, with 9 bases between the two ends. The CDR3 is 12 amino acids. Germline-derived CDR1 and CDR2 are MNHNS and SASEGT.

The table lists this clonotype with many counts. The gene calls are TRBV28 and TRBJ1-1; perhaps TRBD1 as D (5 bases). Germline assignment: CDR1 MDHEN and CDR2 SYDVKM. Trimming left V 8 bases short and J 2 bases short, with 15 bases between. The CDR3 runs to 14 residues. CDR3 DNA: TGTGCCAGCTTAGGGGCCTCCTTTAACACTGAAGCTTTCTTT. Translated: CASLGASFNTEAFF.